The rows below give T cell receptor beta chains drawn from one sample of a study of identical twins. Each CDR3 protein is one row after TCRdb ran MiXCR on the 5' RACE reads. The repertoire includes 500,000 or so distinct CDR3 sequences, 12% to 15% of them detected once, and about 0.52% sits in the top ten. This same sample was also part of a study on yellow fever vaccine responses in identical twins.

The sequencing sample was made of CD4+ T cells sorted from blood. These TCRs come from a woman aged 18-29 years in good health. Each CDR3 is given with its conserved first and last residue. Fields, in order: CDR3 DNA, CDR3 protein, clone size, J gene, CDR3 length, D gene, V gene. The D gene is left open where the match is weak. The size of a clone is reported for some rows only, either as once, few or many, or as a class for expanded clones.

DNA: TGTGCCAGCAGCTTAGCAAACTCAGGAGAGCAGTACTTC; CDR3: CASSLANSGEQYF; size: NA; J: TRBJ2-7; length: 13; D: NA; V: TRBV7-9
DNA: TGTGCCAGCGCTCCCCGGAACAGGGGGATCGCCGGGGAGCTGTTTTTT; CDR3: CASAPRNRGIAGELFF; size: once; J: TRBJ2-2; length: 16; D: TRBD1; V: TRBV6-1
DNA: TGCGCCAGCAGCTACCTCTTTAACTATGGCTACACCTTC; CDR3: CASSYLFNYGYTF; size: NA; J: TRBJ1-2; length: 13; D: NA; V: TRBV5-1
DNA: TGCGCCAGCAGCTTGGGGACAGGGTTAAACATTCAGTACTTC; CDR3: CASSLGTGLNIQYF; size: few; J: TRBJ2-4; length: 14; D: TRBD1; V: TRBV5-1
DNA: TGCGCCAGCAGCTTGGGGGACAGGGGACACAATGAGCAGTTCTTC; CDR3: CASSLGDRGHNEQFF; size: NA; J: TRBJ2-1; length: 15; D: TRBD1; V: TRBV5-1
DNA: TGCGCCAGCAGCAAGCCAAGACTAGCGGGGGGGACCTTCAGGGAGGATGAGCAGTTCTTC; CDR3: CASSKPRLAGGTFREDEQFF; size: NA; J: TRBJ2-1; length: 20; D: TRBD2; V: TRBV5-1
DNA: TGTGCCAGCAGCCAAGAGTGGCAGATACTAGCCAAAAACATTCAGTACTTC; CDR3: CASSQEWQILAKNIQYF; size: NA; J: TRBJ2-4; length: 17; D: NA; V: TRBV3-1
DNA: TGTGCCAGCAGCCAACAGTGGGACAGGGGTTCCCTCCCTAGCACAGATACGCAGTATTTT; CDR3: CASSQQWDRGSLPSTDTQYF; size: few; J: TRBJ2-3; length: 20; D: TRBD1; V: TRBV6-2/TRBV6-3
DNA: TGTGCCAGCAGCCTTCTGGTTGGTGAAGCTTTCTTT; CDR3: CASSLLVGEAFF; size: few; J: TRBJ1-1; length: 12; D: NA; V: TRBV3-1
DNA: TGTGCCAGCAGCGTAGGTCCTAGCGGGAGGGCCATCGTATACGAGCAGTACTTC; CDR3: CASSVGPSGRAIVYEQYF; size: NA; J: TRBJ2-7; length: 18; D: TRBD2; V: TRBV9
DNA: TGTGCCAGCAGTTTAGCGGACACGGGCATTAAGGAGCCCCAGCATTTT; CDR3: CASSLADTGIKEPQHF; size: NA; J: TRBJ1-5; length: 16; D: NA; V: TRBV12-3/TRBV12-4
DNA: TGTGCCAGCAGTTACTCGGCGACTAGATCCTACGAGCAGTACTTC; CDR3: CASSYSATRSYEQYF; size: few; J: TRBJ2-7; length: 15; D: NA; V: TRBV6-5
DNA: TGTGCCAGCAGCTTATCACAAGGGACAGGCTCCTACGAGCAGTACTTC; CDR3: CASSLSQGTGSYEQYF; size: NA; J: TRBJ2-7; length: 16; D: TRBD1; V: TRBV7-9
DNA: TGCAGTGCTCTGACTAGCCGGAGCACAGATACGCAGTATTTT; CDR3: CSALTSRSTDTQYF; size: NA; J: TRBJ2-3; length: 14; D: TRBD2; V: TRBV20-1
DNA: TGTGCCATCAGTGCCGACAGGCCGAACACTGAAGCTTTCTTT; CDR3: CAISADRPNTEAFF; size: NA; J: TRBJ1-1; length: 14; D: NA; V: TRBV10-3
DNA: TGTGCCAGCAGCTCCCCAGGGACAGAACAAGAGACCCAGTACTTC; CDR3: CASSSPGTEQETQYF; size: few; J: TRBJ2-5; length: 15; D: TRBD1; V: TRBV3-1
DNA: TGCGCCAGCAGCCCCGGCCACAGGGCTTACGAGCAGTACTTC; CDR3: CASSPGHRAYEQYF; size: NA; J: TRBJ2-7; length: 14; D: NA; V: TRBV5-1
DNA: TGTGCCAGCAGCTTAGTAGGGGGCAGAAATACGCAGTATTTT; CDR3: CASSLVGGRNTQYF; size: few; J: TRBJ2-3; length: 14; D: TRBD1; V: TRBV7-2
DNA: TGCAGCGTTCCTGGGACTGTACCCTACGAGCAGTACTTC; CDR3: CSVPGTVPYEQYF; size: few; J: TRBJ2-7; length: 13; D: NA; V: TRBV29-1
DNA: TGTGCCAGCAGCTTATCGGGGGGGGCCGTCGGGGAGCTGTTTTTT; CDR3: CASSLSGGAVGELFF; size: NA; J: TRBJ2-2; length: 15; D: TRBD2; V: TRBV7-3
DNA: TGTGCCAGCAAACAAAAACAGGGGAGGGCTTCTGAAGCTTTCTTT; CDR3: CASKQKQGRASEAFF; size: few; J: TRBJ1-1; length: 15; D: TRBD1; V: TRBV7-2
DNA: TGTGCCAGCAGGGGACAGGGGCTATACAATGAGCAGTTCTTC; CDR3: CASRGQGLYNEQFF; size: many; J: TRBJ2-1; length: 14; D: TRBD1; V: TRBV12-3/TRBV12-4
DNA: TGTGCCAGCAGCACAAAGACTAGCGGGAGGCCCCCTATTGGGTCCTACAATGAGCAGTTCTTC; CDR3: CASSTKTSGRPPIGSYNEQFF; size: NA; J: TRBJ2-1; length: 21; D: TRBD2; V: TRBV9
DNA: TGCAGCGTGGCAAAGGGTGAGACTAGCGGGATTGGTTACGAGCAGTACTTC; CDR3: CSVAKGETSGIGYEQYF; size: many; J: TRBJ2-7; length: 17; D: TRBD2; V: TRBV29-1
DNA: TGTGCCAGCAGTGAAATCAGGGGAAGGTACAATGAGCAGTTCTTC; CDR3: CASSEIRGRYNEQFF; size: few; J: TRBJ2-1; length: 15; D: NA; V: TRBV2
DNA: TGTGCCAGCTCACGGGGAGACGGGACTGCTAGCCTGGAGCAGTACTTC; CDR3: CASSRGDGTASLEQYF; size: NA; J: TRBJ2-7; length: 16; D: NA; V: TRBV18
DNA: TGCAGTGCTAGTCCCGCGCCTTGGGACAGTCGATCCCCCGGGGAGCTGTTTTTT; CDR3: CSASPAPWDSRSPGELFF; size: NA; J: TRBJ2-2; length: 18; D: TRBD1; V: TRBV20-1
DNA: TGCAGTGCTAGTAGGTCCGACTACGAGCAGTACTTC; CDR3: CSASRSDYEQYF; size: few; J: TRBJ2-7; length: 12; D: NA; V: TRBV20-1
DNA: TGTGCCAGCAGTTACCGACAGGGGTCCTCCGAGCAGTACTTC; CDR3: CASSYRQGSSEQYF; size: NA; J: TRBJ2-7; length: 14; D: TRBD1; V: TRBV6-5
DNA: TGCAGTGCTAGTATTCACCAGGGCCCCTATGGCTACACCTTC; CDR3: CSASIHQGPYGYTF; size: few; J: TRBJ1-2; length: 14; D: NA; V: TRBV20-1
DNA: TGCGCCAGCAGCTCCACCGGACTAGCGGGAGAGACCCAGTACTTC; CDR3: CASSSTGLAGETQYF; size: many; J: TRBJ2-5; length: 15; D: TRBD2; V: TRBV5-1
DNA: TGCGCCAGCAGCACAGAGGGGTTTCAAGAGATCCAGTACTTC; CDR3: CASSTEGFQEIQYF; size: NA; J: TRBJ2-5; length: 14; D: NA; V: TRBV5-1
DNA: TGCAGTGCTAGAGGTAGCAGGCTTCGGAATGAGCAGTTCTTC; CDR3: CSARGSRLRNEQFF; size: few; J: TRBJ2-1; length: 14; D: NA; V: TRBV20-1
DNA: TGTGCCAGCAGCCCGGGTCGCCGGGGTAGAGATACAGATACGCAGTATTTT; CDR3: CASSPGRRGRDTDTQYF; size: few; J: TRBJ2-3; length: 17; D: NA; V: TRBV7-2
DNA: TGCAGTGCTAGGGCAGGGGGCATCTATGGCTACACCTTC; CDR3: CSARAGGIYGYTF; size: NA; J: TRBJ1-2; length: 13; D: TRBD1; V: TRBV20-1
DNA: TGTGCCAGCAGTTTAGGGGGGCTTTGGTCACCCCTCCACTTT; CDR3: CASSLGGLWSPLHF; size: NA; J: TRBJ1-6; length: 14; D: NA; V: TRBV28
DNA: TGTGCCAGCAGCCGCCCTAGCGGGGGGGCCACTGAGCAGTTCTTC; CDR3: CASSRPSGGATEQFF; size: NA; J: TRBJ2-1; length: 15; D: TRBD2; V: TRBV12-3/TRBV12-4
DNA: TGTGCCATCAGTGAGCCCCAGATGGATACGCAGTATTTT; CDR3: CAISEPQMDTQYF; size: NA; J: TRBJ2-3; length: 13; D: NA; V: TRBV10-3
DNA: TGTGCCAGCTCACCAAGGAAGGGGGGCGAGACCCAGTACTTC; CDR3: CASSPRKGGETQYF; size: NA; J: TRBJ2-5; length: 14; D: NA; V: TRBV18
DNA: TGCAGTGCTAGAAAACCCGCGCAGGGGCTTGCCTACGAGCAGTACTTC; CDR3: CSARKPAQGLAYEQYF; size: many; J: TRBJ2-7; length: 16; D: NA; V: TRBV20-1
DNA: TGTGCCAGCAGTAAGGACAGGGGGCCCCAATATGGCTACACCTTC; CDR3: CASSKDRGPQYGYTF; size: NA; J: TRBJ1-2; length: 15; D: TRBD1; V: TRBV27
DNA: TGTGCCAGCAGCCTAACTAGCGGGGGAACCGGGGAGCTGTTTTTT; CDR3: CASSLTSGGTGELFF; size: NA; J: TRBJ2-2; length: 15; D: TRBD2; V: TRBV3-1
DNA: TGTGCCTGGAGCATGGGGCCCTCCTACGAGCAGTACTTC; CDR3: CAWSMGPSYEQYF; size: NA; J: TRBJ2-7; length: 13; D: NA; V: TRBV30
DNA: TGTGCCAGCAGTTTATACCGGGACCCAAACTACGAGCAGTACTTC; CDR3: CASSLYRDPNYEQYF; size: NA; J: TRBJ2-7; length: 15; D: NA; V: TRBV27
DNA: TGTGCCAGCAGCGCCGGGGGGGCTAATTCACCCCTCCACTTT; CDR3: CASSAGGANSPLHF; size: NA; J: TRBJ1-6; length: 14; D: NA; V: TRBV7-3
DNA: TGTGCCAGCAGACCGACAGTCTACACTGAAGCTTTCTTT; CDR3: CASRPTVYTEAFF; size: few; J: TRBJ1-1; length: 13; D: NA; V: TRBV28
DNA: TGTGCCACCAGTGATTTGATGGGGACCACAGATACGCAGTATTTT; CDR3: CATSDLMGTTDTQYF; size: many; J: TRBJ2-3; length: 15; D: NA; V: TRBV24-1
DNA: TGTGCCAGCAGCTTAGCGCGGGGACTAGCGAAGCAAGGAGGGCAGTTCTTC; CDR3: CASSLARGLAKQGGQFF; size: NA; J: TRBJ2-1; length: 17; D: TRBD2; V: TRBV7-2
DNA: TGTGCCAGCAGTTTAGGGGGGTTGGACAATGAGCAGTTCTTC; CDR3: CASSLGGLDNEQFF; size: many; J: TRBJ2-1; length: 14; D: NA; V: TRBV12-3/TRBV12-4
DNA: TGCAGTGCTAGAGGGCAGGGGCGTTACAATGAGCAGTTCTTC; CDR3: CSARGQGRYNEQFF; size: few; J: TRBJ2-1; length: 14; D: NA; V: TRBV20-1
DNA: TGTGCCAGCAGTTTGGCCGTCTCCGGGGCCGGGGAGCTGTTTTTT; CDR3: CASSLAVSGAGELFF; size: few; J: TRBJ2-2; length: 15; D: NA; V: TRBV12-3/TRBV12-4
DNA: TGTGCCAGCAGCTTAGGCTCGGGATTGTCCTACGAGCAGTACTTC; CDR3: CASSLGSGLSYEQYF; size: NA; J: TRBJ2-7; length: 15; D: NA; V: TRBV7-2
DNA: TGTGCCACACGAAAGTTGGTAGACTACGAGCAGTACTTC; CDR3: CATRKLVDYEQYF; size: few; J: TRBJ2-7; length: 13; D: NA; V: TRBV11-2
DNA: TGTGCCATCAGTGAGTCGCGGCAGGACACAGATACGCAGTATTTT; CDR3: CAISESRQDTDTQYF; size: many; J: TRBJ2-3; length: 15; D: NA; V: TRBV10-3
DNA: TGTGCCATCAGTGAGTCAGAAAACATTCAGTACTTC; CDR3: CAISESENIQYF; size: NA; J: TRBJ2-4; length: 12; D: NA; V: TRBV10-3
DNA: TGCGCCAGCAGCCAAGAGAACTCGATCTATGGCTACACCTTC; CDR3: CASSQENSIYGYTF; size: few; J: TRBJ1-2; length: 14; D: NA; V: TRBV4-3
DNA: TGTGCCAGCAGCGGGCGGACTAGAATTGAGCAGTTCTTC; CDR3: CASSGRTRIEQFF; size: NA; J: TRBJ2-1; length: 13; D: TRBD2; V: TRBV7-2
DNA: TGTGCCAGCATAAAGGGGGCACGGCAAGAGACCCAGTACTTC; CDR3: CASIKGARQETQYF; size: NA; J: TRBJ2-5; length: 14; D: TRBD1; V: TRBV3-1
DNA: TGCGCCAGCAGCCTGGGACGTAACGAGCAGTACTTC; CDR3: CASSLGRNEQYF; size: many; J: TRBJ2-7; length: 12; D: NA; V: TRBV5-1
DNA: TGTGCCAGCAGCTTAGGAGGTGACAATGAGCAGTTCTTC; CDR3: CASSLGGDNEQFF; size: few; J: TRBJ2-1; length: 13; D: NA; V: TRBV11-2